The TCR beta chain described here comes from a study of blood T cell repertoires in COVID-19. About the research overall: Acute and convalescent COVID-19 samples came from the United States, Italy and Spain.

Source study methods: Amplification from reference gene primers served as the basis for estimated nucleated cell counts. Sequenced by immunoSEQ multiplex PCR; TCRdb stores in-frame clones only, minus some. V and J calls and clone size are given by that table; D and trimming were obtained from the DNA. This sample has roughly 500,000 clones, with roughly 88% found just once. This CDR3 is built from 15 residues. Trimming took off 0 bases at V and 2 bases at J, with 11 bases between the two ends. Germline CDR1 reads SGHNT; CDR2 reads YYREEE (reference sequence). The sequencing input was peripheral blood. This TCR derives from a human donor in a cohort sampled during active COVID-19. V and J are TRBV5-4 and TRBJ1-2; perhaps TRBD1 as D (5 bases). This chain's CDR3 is CASSLVRDSNYGYTF. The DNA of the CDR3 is TGTGCCAGCAGCTTGGTACGAGACAGCAACTATGGCTACACCTTC.